Following are 32 T cell receptor beta chains from one sample sequenced in a study of cytomegalovirus exposure and HLA in healthy donors. It was with 60 Vbeta and 13 Jbeta primers that the PCR ran. Here immunoSEQ multiplex PCR was the method, and the copy in TCRdb shows in-frame clones only, minus some. The sample has over 140,000 clones, approximately 80% seen once. Sequenced: PBMCs. The source is a man between 45 and 60 years old in good health and CMV-seronegative.

The CDR3 bases are TGCGCCAGCAGCTTGAGGCAGGGTGCGAATGAGCAGTTCTTC. It specifies CASSLRQGANEQFF. The chain is built from TRBV5-1 and TRBJ2-1; a possible D gene is TRBD1 (5 bases). The CDR3 has 14 amino acids. Trimming shortened V by 1 base and J by 7 bases, and 12 bases separated the two germline ends. Germline loops: CDR1 SGHRS, CDR2 YFSETQ.

This chain connects TRBV27 to TRBJ2-6; 7 bases are shared with TRBD2. The germline V gene has CDR1 MNHEY and CDR2 SMNVEV (reference sequence). The J segment lost 0 bases and the V segment lost 3 bases, leaving 14 bases of the junction unmatched. The CDR3 spans 20 residues. CDR3 DNA: TGTGCCAGCAGTTTGTTTTTTTCTAGCGGAAAAAGCTCTGGGGCCAACGTCCTGACTTTC. Translating it yields CASSLFFSSGKSSGANVLTF.

The chain carries TRBV27 and TRBJ2-6; TRBD1 matches 7 bases. The CDR3 has 19 residues. Trimming took 1 base from V and 2 from J; bases not matched to a gene: 11. The germline V gene encodes CDR1 MNHEY and CDR2 SMNVEV (reference sequence). The CDR3 region has the DNA TGTGCCAGCAGTTTATTTAGCACAGGGGATACCGCTGGGGCCAACGTCCTGACTTTC. It specifies CASSLFSTGDTAGANVLTF. Together with reference TRBV27 and TRBJ2-6, the CDR3 gives the full variable domain: EAQVTQNPRYLITVTGKKLTVTCSQNMNHEYMSWYRQDPGLGLRQIYYSMNVEVTDKGDVPEGYKVSRKEKRNFPLILESPSPNQTSLYFCASSLFSTGDTAGANVLTFGAGSRLTVL.

This clone has only a few counts. This rearrangement joins TRBV5-1 to TRBJ1-2; 8 bases align to TRBD1. The CDR3 consists of 14 residues. The germline V gene encodes CDR1 SGHRS and CDR2 YFSETQ. Trimming cost V 4 bases and J 3 bases; bases outside gene matches: 5. The CDR3 loop reads CASSPDREDYGYTF. The CDR3 nucleotides read TGCGCCAGCAGCCCGGACAGGGAGGACTATGGCTACACCTTC.

J is TRBJ2-7 and V is TRBV5-1; 7 bases align to TRBD1. Germline V CDR1 and CDR2: SGHRS, YFSETQ. V shed 7 bases and J 5 bases; nucleotides not matched to a gene: 12. CDR3 length equals 14 residues. The CDR3 DNA sequence: TGCGCCAGCTCCTTAGGACAGGTAGTGGACGAGCAGTACTTC. Translated: CASSLGQVVDEQYF.

The chain couples TRBV29-1 to TRBJ1-1; TRBD1 matches 9 bases. With V trimmed by 1 base and J by 6 bases, 6 bases remained unmatched. This CDR3 region has 14 residues. The germline gives CDR1 SQVTM, CDR2 ANQGSEA. The chain's CDR3 is CSVEGGTGGSEAFF. CDR3 DNA: TGCAGCGTTGAAGGTGGAACAGGGGGCTCTGAAGCTTTCTTT.

Notes on this clone: One end of the junction fails to match germline, which may point to a read error. Other DNA sequences in the same sample also yield this CDR3. The chain joins TRBV5-1 to TRBJ1-4; 10 nucleotides match TRBD1. Germline CDR1 reads SGHRS; CDR2 reads YFSETQ. CDR3 length: 15 residues. The CDR3 reads CASSKTGGESEKLFF. CDR3 nucleotide sequence: TGCGCCAGCAGCAAGACAGGGGGCGAGAGCGAAAAACTATTTTTT. The full variable domain, rest sourced from reference TRBV5-1 and TRBJ1-4, is KAGVTQTPRYLIKTRGQQVTLSCSPISGHRSVSWYQQTPGQGLQFLFEYFSETQRNKGNFPGRFSGRQFSNSRSEMNVSTLELGDSALYLCASSKTGGESEKLFFGSGTQLSVL.

V usage is TRBV28 and J usage is TRBJ2-5; tentatively, D is TRBD1 (5 bases). Between the trimmed V and J ends, which lost 6 bases and 4 bases, there was a span of 15 bases. The germline V gene encodes CDR1 MDHEN and CDR2 SYDVKM. This CDR3 has 14 residues. CDR3 bases: TGTGCCAGCAGCCCTCCAGGGCTTGGAGAGACCCAGTACTTC. It specifies CASSPPGLGETQYF. The variable domain in full, completed from reference TRBV28 and TRBJ2-5, reads DVKVTQSSRYLVKRTGEKVFLECVQDMDHENMFWYRQDPGLGLRLIYFSYDVKMKEKGDIPEGYSVSREKKERFSLILESASTNQTSMYLCASSPPGLGETQYFGPGTRLLVL.

The V gene is TRBV29-1, the J gene TRBJ1-2; D uncertain. The CDR3 runs 12 residues. Germline-derived CDR1 and CDR2 are SQVTM and ANQGSEA. With 0 bases removed from V and 7 bases from J, the gap between germline ends came to 9 bases. The CDR3 reads CSVEEGGGGYTF. As DNA, the CDR3 is TGCAGCGTTGAAGAGGGAGGTGGTGGCTACACCTTC.

The chain carries TRBV6-5 and TRBJ2-7; TRBD1 agrees at 7 bases. CDR3 length: 14 amino acids. V lost 0 bases and J lost 6; bases outside the gene matches: 5. Germline-derived CDR1 and CDR2 are MNHEY and SVGAGI. The CDR3 reads CASSYSTGNVEQYF. The CDR3 DNA reads TGTGCCAGCAGTTACTCGACAGGGAATGTCGAGCAGTACTTC.

This chain uses TRBV29-1 with TRBJ2-7, with 8 bases fitting TRBD1. This CDR3 has 13 residues. With 7 bases clipped from V and 6 bases from J, the junction kept 11 bases outside the gene matches. Germline assignment: CDR1 SQVTM and CDR2 ANQGSEA. CDR3 amino acids: CSATADRVGEQYF. DNA for the CDR3: TGCAGCGCCACAGCGGACAGGGTGGGCGAGCAGTACTTC.

The rearrangement uses TRBV30 and TRBJ2-5, with TRBD2 matching over 10 bases. Germline lookup yields CDR1 GTSNPN and CDR2 SVGIG (reference sequence). The junction had 9 bases not matched to a gene; V was cut back by 1 base and J by 4 bases. The CDR3 is 16 amino acids. The CDR3 loop reads CAWSAWAASGRETQYF. Here the CDR3 DNA reads TGTGCCTGGAGTGCTTGGGCGGCTAGCGGGAGAGAGACCCAGTACTTC.

The chain joins TRBV19 to TRBJ2-5; TRBD2 aligns across 7 bases. The better agreement between TRBJ2-7 and the DNA end casts doubt on the J call. This CDR3 is built from 14 residues. The V gene's germline CDR1 is LNHDA and CDR2 SQIVND (reference sequence). CDR3 DNA sequence: TGTGCCAGTAGTGGGGGGGTCATGTCCTACGAGCAGTACTTC. It specifies CASSGGVMSYEQYF.

The V and J genes are TRBV28 and TRBJ2-4; 7 positions match TRBD1. The junction had 6 bases not matched to a gene; V was cut back by 2 bases and J by 2 bases. Germline-derived CDR1 and CDR2 are MDHEN and SYDVKM. The CDR3 length is 16 residues. The CDR3 loop is CASSLTGVVTKNIQYF. The DNA of the CDR3 is TGTGCCAGCAGTTTAACAGGGGTTGTAACCAAAAACATTCAGTACTTC.

The chain joins TRBV7-2 to TRBJ1-5, with 10 bases matching TRBD1. CDR3 length: 17 residues. V was pared by 1 base and J by 1 base, with 4 bases of the junction left unmatched. Germline V CDR1 and CDR2: SGHTA, FQGNSA. CDR3 DNA sequence: TGTGCCAGCAGCTTAGGGACAGGGGGAGGGAGCAATCAGCCCCAGCATTTT. Translated, it gives CASSLGTGGGSNQPQHF.

This rearrangement joins TRBV6-6 to TRBJ2-7, with D uncertain. Germline V gene lookup returns CDR1 MNHNY and CDR2 SVGAGI (reference sequence). V was shortened by 7 bases and J by 4 bases, with 8 bases between the two germline ends. This CDR3 has 11 residues. The CDR3 DNA follows: TGTGCCAGCACCTCGTTTTACGAGCAGTACTTC. Its protein is CASTSFYEQYF.

V and J are TRBV5-1 and TRBJ2-5; 8 bases agree with TRBD2. V dropped 3 bases and J dropped 5; count of bases not matched to a gene: 9. Per the germline V gene, CDR1 is SGHRS and CDR2 is YFSETQ. This CDR3 region has 15 residues. CDR3 protein: CASSWSGGPGETQYF. DNA for the CDR3: TGCGCCAGCAGCTGGAGCGGGGGCCCCGGGGAGACCCAGTACTTC.

Concerning this clone: A read error may produce the germline difference seen at one junction end. The chain's CDR3 is CATSPGIYYEQYF. Written as DNA, the CDR3 is TGTGCCACCAGCCCAGGGATCTACTACGAGCAGTACTTC. This chain links TRBV11-3 with TRBJ2-7; possibly TRBD1 for D (5 bases). Per germline, CDR1 SGHNT and CDR2 YENEEA. This CDR3 has 13 residues.

V is TRBV28 and J is TRBJ1-2, with 7 bases identical to TRBD1. The CDR3 has 14 amino acids. Trimming cost V 2 bases and J 7 bases; bases outside gene matches: 7. From germline, CDR1 is MDHEN and CDR2 SYDVKM. The CDR3 nucleotides read TGTGCCAGCAGTTTAATTACAGGGGCGCGTGGCTACACCTTC. Translating gives CASSLITGARGYTF.

The V and J genes are TRBV5-6 and TRBJ1-1, with 7 nucleotides matching TRBD1. This CDR3 is built from 14 residues. The germline gives CDR1 SGHDT, CDR2 YYEEEE. V lost 5 bases and J lost 4; bases outside the gene matches: 8. The CDR3 region has the DNA TGTGCCAGCAGAGAGACAGGGTTGGGCACTGAAGCTTTCTTT. This encodes CASRETGLGTEAFF.

V gene TRBV25-1 combines with J gene TRBJ1-4, with D unresolved. CDR1 and CDR2 from the germline V gene are MGHDK and SYGVNS. The CDR3 totals 16 residues. The ends were cut back, 5 bases at V and 5 bases at J, with 18 bases in the middle. Here the CDR3 reads CASSRWSGEPNEKLFF. CDR3 coding DNA: TGTGCCAGCAGTCGTTGGTCCGGAGAACCAAATGAAAAACTGTTTTTT.

The chain carries TRBV7-9 and TRBJ1-5; D might be TRBD1 (5 bases). CDR3 length: 13 residues. The V end lost 6 bases, the J end lost 0 bases, and 6 bases lay between the germline ends. Germline-derived CDR1 and CDR2 are SEHNR and FQNEAQ (reference sequence). This CDR3 reads CASRGGSNQPQHF. The CDR3, as DNA: TGTGCCAGCAGGGGGGGTAGCAATCAGCCCCAGCATTTT.

This clone was seen a few times. This rearrangement joins TRBV27 to TRBJ2-1; 7 bases are shared with TRBD2. With V trimmed by 6 bases and J by 1 base, 9 bases remained unmatched. Germline CDR1 MNHEY, CDR2 SMNVEV (reference sequence). This CDR3 comprises 16 residues. CDR3 in DNA: TGTGCCAGCAGGAGGTTTACTAGCGAATCCTACAATGAGCAGTTCTTC. This codes for CASRRFTSESYNEQFF.

V and J are TRBV5-1 and TRBJ1-2; 7 bases are a match to TRBD1. The trim removed 4 bases at V and 6 bases at J, leaving 6 bases unmatched. The CDR3 spans 13 residues. Germline assignment: CDR1 SGHRS and CDR2 YFSETQ. The CDR3 DNA reads as TGCGCCAGCAGCCAGGGACAGAGGAATGGCTACACCTTC. Translation: CASSQGQRNGYTF.

The chain combines TRBV5-4 with TRBJ2-5, with 9 bases matching TRBD2. Trimming cost V 4 bases and J 4 bases; bases outside gene matches: 8. Germline assignment: CDR1 SGHNT and CDR2 YYREEE (reference sequence). The CDR3 length is 15 residues. The CDR3 protein is CASSVIAGELETQYF. DNA for the CDR3: TGTGCCAGCAGCGTTATAGCGGGAGAGTTAGAGACCCAGTACTTC.

The table lists this clone with a few counts. This chain links TRBV7-8 with TRBJ2-3, with D possibly being TRBD1 (5 bases). Germline V CDR1 and CDR2: SGHVS, FQNEAQ. V was cut by 2 bases and J by 2 bases, with 11 bases left in between. This CDR3 spans 15 amino acids. CDR3 sequence (DNA): TGTGCCAGCAGCTTATTTGACAGACACACAGATACGCAGTATTTT. Its translation is CASSLFDRHTDTQYF.

This chain joins TRBV11-3 and TRBJ2-3; 11 positions match TRBD2. Germline assignment: CDR1 SGHNT and CDR2 YENEEA. The J segment lost 4 bases and the V segment lost 5 bases, leaving 8 bases of the junction unmatched. The CDR3 is made up of 16 amino acids. This chain's CDR3 is CASSPGLAGGADTQYF. CDR3 DNA: TGTGCCAGCAGCCCAGGCTTAGCGGGAGGGGCAGATACGCAGTATTTT.

The chain uses TRBV19 and TRBJ2-5, with TRBD1 matching 8 bases. The trim removed 1 base at V and 5 bases at J, leaving 9 bases unmatched. CDR1 and CDR2 from the germline V gene are LNHDA and SQIVND (reference sequence). The CDR3 is 16 residues long. CDR3 DNA: TGTGCCAGTAGTATAGGTTCCCAGGGGGCGCGGGAGACCCAGTACTTC. Protein: CASSIGSQGARETQYF.

The chain carries TRBV11-3 and TRBJ2-1, with TRBD1 matching over 8 bases. V was clipped by 5 bases and J by 8 bases; unmatched bases: 11. Germline V lookup: CDR1 SGHNT, CDR2 YENEEA. The CDR3 covers 15 residues. CDR3 sequence (DNA): TGTGCCAGCAGCCCAACCAGAGGACAGGGTCATGAGCAGTTCTTC. This sequence encodes CASSPTRGQGHEQFF.

This clone was found a few times. The V and J genes are TRBV7-3 and TRBJ1-2; 9 bases map to TRBD1. With 2 bases clipped from V and 7 bases from J, the junction kept 2 bases outside the gene matches. Germline V lookup: CDR1 SGHTA, CDR2 FQGTGA. The CDR3 loop spans 13 amino acids. DNA for the CDR3: TGTGCCAGCAGCTTAGCACAGGGGGCTGGCTACACCTTC. Protein: CASSLAQGAGYTF.

J is TRBJ1-1 and V is TRBV7-3; 7 bases line up with TRBD1. Germline CDR1 and CDR2: SGHTA and FQGTGA. V was clipped by 10 bases and J by 1 base; unmatched bases: 18. This CDR3 is built from 17 residues. DNA for the CDR3: TGTGCCACCCTCCCTACCGGGCAGGGGGGCTCGAACACTGAAGCTTTCTTT. Encoded protein: CATLPTGQGGSNTEAFF. The full variable domain, its missing parts supplied by reference TRBV7-3 and TRBJ1-1, is GAGVSQTPSNKVTEKGKYVELRCDPISGHTALYWYRQSLGQGPEFLIYFQGTGAADDSGLPNDRFFAVRPEGSVSTLKIQRTERGDSAVYLCATLPTGQGGSNTEAFFGQGTRLTVV.

Written as DNA, the CDR3 is TGTGCCAGCAGCGCCCTAGCGGGGGTAAACACAGATACGCAGTATTTT. Translation: CASSALAGVNTDTQYF. The chain links TRBV5-6 to TRBJ2-3; TRBD2 matches at 10 bases. The CDR3 length is 16 residues. In germline, CDR1 is SGHDT, CDR2 YYEEEE. V shed 4 bases and J 2 bases; nucleotides not matched to a gene: 7.